The clone carrying this T cell receptor beta chain appeared once. The antigen remains undetermined. This sequence may be a read error, since a much larger clone differs from it by one base. Using a J-beta primer mix together with a sample-barcoded 5' primer, a second PCR was run for about 7 to 12 cycles. TCRdb re-derived calls from the 5' RACE reads in MiXCR, one entry per CDR3 protein. The sample lists approximately 690,000 distinct CDR3 sequences, roughly 43% seen once, with about 32% in the top ten. These data are taken from a study of blood T cells in healthy people across ages. V trimming: 2 bases; J trimming: 5 bases; junction bases outside the gene matches: 11. The CDR3 consists of 16 residues. The germline V gene has CDR1 MDHEN and CDR2 SYDVKM. General study points: A greater number of naive CD4+ cells and higher diversity distinguished long-lived donors from aged donors.

This clonotype originated in an older man in good health. The sequenced material came from blood. V is TRBV28 and J is TRBJ2-5, with TRBD2 matching 7 bases. CDR3 in DNA: TGTGCCAGCAGTTTAGGGGGTGCGGGAGTTCCTGAGACCCAGTACTTC. It specifies CASSLGGAGVPETQYF.